This T cell receptor (beta chain) derives from a study of OX40 agonist ivuxolimab in advanced cancers. Study-wide background: Patients were dosed intravenously with ivuxolimab at 0.01 to 10 mg/kg every 2 weeks.

Clones were read by immunoSEQ multiplex PCR, and TCRdb kept only the in-frame ones, dropping some. The data contain almost 35,000 clones, about 76% of them seen just once; the ten biggest clones take up approximately 1.3%. A single count supports this clone. Its antigen is not known. Study outcomes and limitations: More expanded clones were seen, on average, in CD8+ T cells than in CD4+. A proportion of nonresponders additionally exhibited low normalized T-cell clonal expansion.

Germline lookup yields CDR1 SGDLS and CDR2 YYNGEE. The length of the CDR3 is 13 residues. The V end lost 4 bases, the J end lost 8 bases, and 12 bases lay between the germline ends. This receptor was identified in an adult with an advanced solid tumor such as melanoma, head and neck, liver or kidney cancer. Sequencing used CD4+ or CD8+ T cells sorted from blood, obtained in a trial of the OX40 agonist ivuxolimab. This chain links TRBV9 with TRBJ1-4; D is undetermined. The CDR3 DNA reads TGTGCCAGCAGCTTAAACCCGGGGGAAAAACTGTTTTTT. Protein sequence: CASSLNPGEKLFF.